This TCR beta chain stems from a study of beta chain features in type 1 diabetes. The sample holds a few counts of this clone. Antigen specificity is unknown. After removal of 5 bases from V and 3 bases from J, the junction contained 3 bases not matched to a gene. CDR1 MDHEN and CDR2 SYDVKM come from the germline V gene. The CDR3 is 14 amino acids. Investigators reverse transcribed all isolated RNA, so they sequenced expressed TCRB transcripts. Sequenced by immunoSEQ multiplex PCR; TCRdb stores in-frame clones only, minus some. The data contain about 260,000 clones, approximately 24% of them singletons. Regarding the study as a whole: Within each of all four CD4+ subsets, Type 1 diabetes patients had TCRB CDR3s that were moderately but significantly shorter. TCRB rearrangement may or may not be influenced by HLA type; here this remained unresolved.

Specimen: naive CD4+ T cells from blood. The V gene is TRBV28, the J gene TRBJ1-1; 10 bases match TRBD1. The TCR was taken from a woman in her twenties or thirties with type 1 diabetes. For the CDR3, the DNA is TGTGCCAGCAGTGCCGGACAGGGGGACACTGAAGCTTTCTTT. Its protein product is CASSAGQGDTEAFF.